A selection of T cell receptor beta chains follows, all from one sample in a study of blood T cell repertoires in COVID-19. This table comes from immunoSEQ multiplex PCR, and its TCRdb copy is limited to in-frame clones, with some not included. The table lists fewer than 250,000 clones, 80% to 90% of them singletons. Sequencing was done on a sample of peripheral blood. These receptors originate from a man in his forties or fifties with active or convalescent COVID-19. The CDR3 runs from the conserved cysteine through the conserved F or W. Fields, in order: clone size, J gene, D gene, V gene, CDR3 protein, CDR3 DNA. A D gene is named only where the DNA matches it firmly. Clone size appears in some rows only: once, few, many, or a class for an expanded clone.

clone_size: NA
j_call: TRBJ1-2
d_call: TRBD1
v_call: TRBV7-8
cdr3_aa: CASGARDRVHYGYTF
cdr3_nt: TGTGCCAGCGGTGCCCGGGACAGGGTACACTATGGCTACACCTTC

clone_size: NA
j_call: TRBJ1-4
d_call: TRBD1
v_call: TRBV20-1
cdr3_aa: CSARADRALFF
cdr3_nt: TGCAGTGCCCGCGCCGACAGGGCACTGTTTTTT

clone_size: NA
j_call: TRBJ1-1
d_call: TRBD1
v_call: TRBV7-9
cdr3_aa: CASSSEDRGPEAFF
cdr3_nt: TGTGCCAGCAGCTCAGAAGACAGGGGGCCTGAAGCTTTCTTT

clone_size: NA
j_call: TRBJ1-6
d_call: NA
v_call: TRBV19
cdr3_aa: CASRSGRNNSPLHF
cdr3_nt: TGTGCCAGTAGGTCGGGAAGAAATAATTCACCCCTCCACTTT

clone_size: NA
j_call: TRBJ1-1
d_call: TRBD1
v_call: TRBV23-1
cdr3_aa: CASSHTTGWTEAFF
cdr3_nt: TGCGCCAGCAGTCACACGACAGGGTGGACTGAAGCTTTCTTT

clone_size: NA
j_call: TRBJ2-7
d_call: TRBD2
v_call: TRBV6-5
cdr3_aa: CASRRGGLADYEQYF
cdr3_nt: TGTGCCAGCAGGAGAGGGGGACTAGCGGACTACGAGCAGTACTTC

clone_size: NA
j_call: TRBJ2-5
d_call: NA
v_call: TRBV25-1
cdr3_aa: CASSTWGGGGQETQYF
cdr3_nt: TGTGCCAGCAGCACTTGGGGAGGGGGTGGTCAAGAGACCCAGTACTTC

clone_size: NA
j_call: TRBJ2-7
d_call: NA
v_call: TRBV24-1
cdr3_aa: CATSDFRLRAHNYEQYF
cdr3_nt: TGTGCCACCAGTGATTTTCGATTGCGGGCACACAACTACGAGCAGTACTTC

clone_size: NA
j_call: TRBJ1-5
d_call: NA
v_call: TRBV28
cdr3_aa: CASMGHSPSLNQPQHF
cdr3_nt: TGTGCCAGCATGGGGCACAGTCCGTCCCTCAATCAGCCCCAGCATTTT

clone_size: NA
j_call: TRBJ1-1
d_call: NA
v_call: TRBV14
cdr3_aa: CASSQAYRSQAFF
cdr3_nt: TGTGCCAGCAGCCAAGCCTACAGGTCACAAGCTTTCTTT

clone_size: NA
j_call: TRBJ2-7
d_call: TRBD1
v_call: TRBV18
cdr3_aa: CASSPPLGTGRSYEQYF
cdr3_nt: TGTGCCAGCTCACCACCGTTAGGGACAGGTCGCTCCTACGAGCAGTACTTC

clone_size: NA
j_call: TRBJ1-5
d_call: NA
v_call: TRBV19
cdr3_aa: CASSTGALGPQHF
cdr3_nt: TGTGCCAGTAGTACAGGGGCCTTAGGGCCCCAGCATTTT

clone_size: NA
j_call: TRBJ1-1
d_call: NA
v_call: TRBV7-8
cdr3_aa: CASSLASDTEAFF
cdr3_nt: TGTGCCAGCAGCTTAGCGTCAGACACTGAAGCTTTCTTT

clone_size: NA
j_call: TRBJ1-5
d_call: NA
v_call: TRBV19
cdr3_aa: CARLIPTQVSQPQHF
cdr3_nt: TGTGCCAGGCTGATACCCACACAGGTATCCCAGCCCCAGCATTTT

clone_size: once
j_call: TRBJ2-2
d_call: NA
v_call: TRBV19
cdr3_aa: CASSIVGGTGELFF
cdr3_nt: TGTGCCAGTAGTATAGTGGGGGGCACCGGGGAGCTGTTTTTT

clone_size: once
j_call: TRBJ2-5
d_call: TRBD2
v_call: TRBV5-4
cdr3_aa: CASSETSGRAHLYQETQYF
cdr3_nt: TGTGCCAGCAGCGAGACTAGCGGGAGGGCTCATTTGTACCAAGAGACCCAGTACTTC

clone_size: NA
j_call: TRBJ2-7
d_call: NA
v_call: TRBV11-2
cdr3_aa: CASSLFDEQYF
cdr3_nt: TGTGCCAGCAGCTTATTCGACGAGCAGTACTTC

clone_size: NA
j_call: TRBJ1-5
d_call: TRBD1
v_call: TRBV6-1
cdr3_aa: CASSAGQGFTGGGDQPQHF
cdr3_nt: TGTGCCAGCAGTGCCGGACAGGGTTTTACGGGCGGCGGGGATCAGCCCCAGCATTTT

clone_size: NA
j_call: TRBJ2-7
d_call: TRBD2
v_call: TRBV14
cdr3_aa: CASSPSGRPYEQYF
cdr3_nt: TGTGCCAGCAGCCCTAGCGGGAGGCCCTACGAGCAGTACTTC

clone_size: few
j_call: TRBJ1-1
d_call: TRBD1
v_call: TRBV7-2
cdr3_aa: CASSRGSTEAFF
cdr3_nt: TGTGCCAGCTCCAGGGGGAGCACTGAAGCTTTCTTT

clone_size: NA
j_call: TRBJ2-1
d_call: NA
v_call: TRBV18
cdr3_aa: CASSPPGLDNEQFF
cdr3_nt: TGTGCCAGCTCACCACCGGGACTTGACAATGAGCAGTTCTTC

clone_size: NA
j_call: TRBJ2-1
d_call: TRBD2
v_call: TRBV5-1
cdr3_aa: CASSLPGSGGSYNEQFF
cdr3_nt: TGCGCCAGCAGCTTGCCAGGCTCGGGGGGCTCCTACAATGAGCAGTTCTTC

clone_size: NA
j_call: TRBJ2-5
d_call: NA
v_call: TRBV6-5
cdr3_aa: CASSYSTQLGETQYF
cdr3_nt: TGTGCCAGCAGTTACTCGACACAGTTGGGCGAGACCCAGTACTTC

clone_size: many
j_call: TRBJ1-5
d_call: NA
v_call: TRBV4-3
cdr3_aa: CASSGPNQPQHF
cdr3_nt: TGCGCCAGCAGCGGCCCCAATCAGCCCCAGCATTTT

clone_size: NA
j_call: TRBJ2-1
d_call: TRBD2
v_call: TRBV7-9
cdr3_aa: CASSLEGRLAGVEQFF
cdr3_nt: TGTGCCAGCAGCTTAGAGGGTAGACTAGCGGGGGTCGAGCAGTTCTTC

clone_size: NA
j_call: TRBJ2-7
d_call: TRBD1
v_call: TRBV5-6
cdr3_aa: CASRLNQGVYEQYF
cdr3_nt: TGTGCCAGCAGACTAAATCAGGGGGTGTACGAGCAGTACTTC

clone_size: few
j_call: TRBJ1-5
d_call: TRBD1
v_call: TRBV6-5
cdr3_aa: CASRVTGIRNQPQHF
cdr3_nt: TGTGCCAGCAGGGTGACAGGGATTCGTAATCAGCCCCAGCATTTT

clone_size: NA
j_call: TRBJ2-5
d_call: NA
v_call: TRBV19
cdr3_aa: CASSIDTGYQETQYF
cdr3_nt: TGTGCCAGTAGTATAGATACAGGGTACCAAGAGACCCAGTACTTC

clone_size: NA
j_call: TRBJ1-5
d_call: NA
v_call: TRBV10-2
cdr3_aa: CASARGYSNQPQHF
cdr3_nt: TGCGCCAGCGCCAGGGGATATAGCAATCAGCCCCAGCATTTT

clone_size: NA
j_call: TRBJ2-3
d_call: TRBD2
v_call: TRBV29-1
cdr3_aa: CSVDEASLAGADTQYF
cdr3_nt: TGCAGCGTTGATGAAGCAAGTCTAGCGGGAGCAGATACGCAGTATTTT

clone_size: NA
j_call: TRBJ2-1
d_call: NA
v_call: TRBV7-2
cdr3_aa: CASSLGPSRVNEQFF
cdr3_nt: TGTGCCAGCAGCTTAGGCCCGAGCAGGGTCAATGAGCAGTTCTTC

clone_size: NA
j_call: TRBJ2-5
d_call: NA
v_call: TRBV9
cdr3_aa: CARTEGVSKPTQYF
cdr3_nt: TGTGCCAGGACTGAGGGGGTCTCCAAGCCGACCCAGTACTTC

clone_size: NA
j_call: TRBJ2-3
d_call: TRBD1
v_call: TRBV7-8
cdr3_aa: CASSLRDSSTDTQYF
cdr3_nt: TGTGCCAGCAGCTTACGGGACAGCAGCACAGATACGCAGTATTTT

clone_size: NA
j_call: TRBJ1-2
d_call: NA
v_call: TRBV30
cdr3_aa: CAWSAPGGIYGYTF
cdr3_nt: TGTGCCTGGAGTGCTCCAGGAGGAATCTATGGCTACACCTTC

clone_size: NA
j_call: TRBJ1-4
d_call: NA
v_call: TRBV7-9
cdr3_aa: CASSFAGASEKLFF
cdr3_nt: TGTGCCAGCAGCTTCGCAGGGGCAAGCGAAAAACTGTTTTTT

clone_size: NA
j_call: TRBJ1-2
d_call: NA
v_call: TRBV27
cdr3_aa: CASSTDTFYGYTF
cdr3_nt: TGTGCCAGCAGCACCGACACGTTCTATGGCTACACCTTC

clone_size: NA
j_call: TRBJ1-3
d_call: TRBD1
v_call: TRBV10-3
cdr3_aa: CAISVTGDLSGNTIYF
cdr3_nt: TGTGCCATCAGTGTGACAGGGGACCTCTCTGGAAACACCATATATTTT

clone_size: few
j_call: TRBJ1-4
d_call: NA
v_call: TRBV7-2
cdr3_aa: CASSPAGQGYEKLFF
cdr3_nt: TGTGCCAGCAGCCCAGCAGGGCAGGGATATGAAAAACTGTTTTTT

clone_size: NA
j_call: TRBJ1-2
d_call: NA
v_call: TRBV7-2
cdr3_aa: CASSLDRPWSSYTF
cdr3_nt: TGTGCCAGCAGCTTAGACAGGCCGTGGTCGAGCTACACCTTC

clone_size: NA
j_call: TRBJ2-1
d_call: TRBD2
v_call: TRBV11-1
cdr3_aa: CASSFSLAEDEQFF
cdr3_nt: TGTGCCAGCAGCTTTTCACTAGCGGAAGATGAGCAGTTCTTC

clone_size: NA
j_call: TRBJ2-3
d_call: TRBD2
v_call: TRBV3-1/TRBV3-2
cdr3_aa: CASSQGLAGGTTQYF
cdr3_nt: TGTGCCAGCAGCCAAGGACTAGCGGGAGGAACTACGCAGTATTTT

clone_size: NA
j_call: TRBJ2-1
d_call: TRBD2
v_call: TRBV7-8
cdr3_aa: CASSFGASGVIEQFF
cdr3_nt: TGTGCCAGCAGCTTTGGCGCTAGCGGGGTGATTGAGCAGTTCTTC